The 30 T cell receptor beta chains given below trace back to one sample, sequenced in a study of T cell clonotyping in hematopoietic cell transplantation. Some clones are missing from TCRdb's copy, which holds only in-frame ones; the method was immunoSEQ multiplex PCR. Counted here are roughly 40,000 clones, 94% occurring once; the ten biggest clones make up 0.7% to 0.95%. The sample was peripheral blood mononuclear cells. These TCRs come from a woman aged 45-60 years in good health. Some clones in this sample may be carry-over from other donors' samples.

The chain links TRBV7-2 to TRBJ1-5; TRBD1 is a possible D gene (5 bases). The V and J ends lost 5 bases and 1 base respectively, with 6 bases between them. CDR1 is SGHTA, CDR2 FQGNSA, per germline. CDR3 length: 13 amino acids. The CDR3 protein is CASSRQSNQPQHF. Written as DNA, the CDR3 is TGTGCCAGCAGCCGACAGAGCAATCAGCCCCAGCATTTT. Full variable domain (outside the CDR3, taken from reference TRBV7-2 and TRBJ1-5): GAGVSQSPSNKVTEKGKDVELRCDPISGHTALYWYRQSLGQGLEFLIYFQGNSAPDKSGLPSDRFSAERTGGSVSTLTIQRTQQEDSAVYLCASSRQSNQPQHFGDGTRLSIL.

The table lists this clone with a few counts. The rearrangement uses TRBV4-3 and TRBJ1-2; TRBD1 is a possible D gene (5 bases). Germline CDR1 and CDR2: LGHNA and YSLEER. The CDR3 has 16 residues. Trimming took 1 base from V and 5 from J, leaving 17 bases between them. The CDR3: CASSQGDMGRGYGYTF. The CDR3 nucleotides are TGCGCCAGCAGCCAAGGTGACATGGGACGGGGGTATGGCTACACCTTC.

This clone was counted once. V gene TRBV7-2 combines with J gene TRBJ1-5, with TRBD1 identical over 7 bases. The CDR3 loop spans 16 amino acids. After removal of 2 bases from V and 6 bases from J, the junction contained 10 bases not matched to a gene. Germline CDR1 and CDR2: SGHTA and FQGNSA. CDR3 in DNA: TGTGCCAGCAGCTTAAACAGGGAGGGGGCCGGTCAGCCCCAGCATTTT. Protein sequence: CASSLNREGAGQPQHF. Using reference TRBV7-2 and TRBJ1-5 for the parts outside the CDR3, the full variable domain is GAGVSQSPSNKVTEKGKDVELRCDPISGHTALYWYRQSLGQGLEFLIYFQGNSAPDKSGLPSDRFSAERTGGSVSTLTIQRTQQEDSAVYLCASSLNREGAGQPQHFGDGTRLSIL.

The chain has TRBV11-3 and TRBJ2-1; tentatively, D is TRBD2 (6 bases). Trimming pared 2 bases from V and 6 bases from J, leaving 20 bases between. CDR3 length: 17 residues. Looked up from germline, CDR1 is SGHNT and CDR2 is YENEEA. In DNA, the CDR3 is TGTGCCAGCAGCTTATTCGGGTCCGGGGGTGTGGGCAATGAGCAGTTCTTC. This sequence encodes CASSLFGSGGVGNEQFF.

The chain recombines TRBV6-5 with TRBJ1-1; D not resolved. V was clipped by 6 bases and J by 4 bases, with 15 bases between them. The CDR3 contains 14 residues. The germline V gene has CDR1 MNHEY and CDR2 SVGAGI. CDR3 residues: CASRRWDDGTEAFF. In DNA form, the CDR3 reads TGTGCCAGCAGGCGATGGGATGATGGCACTGAAGCTTTCTTT.

V is TRBV28 and J is TRBJ1-1, with D perhaps TRBD1 (5 bases). Per the germline V gene, CDR1 is MDHEN and CDR2 is SYDVKM. This CDR3 contains 16 residues. The V end lost 0 bases, the J end lost 8 bases, and 19 bases lay between the germline ends. CDR3 nucleotides: TGTGCCAGCAGTTTATGGGTGGGAGGGGCCATGGGGGAAGCTTTCTTT. This gives the protein CASSLWVGGAMGEAFF.

This rearrangement joins TRBV7-9 to TRBJ1-6, with TRBD1 identical over 8 bases. This CDR3 contains 14 residues. V lost 5 bases and J lost 8; bases outside the gene matches: 5. The germline gives CDR1 SEHNR, CDR2 FQNEAQ (reference sequence). Here the CDR3 reads CASSLPTGDSPLHF. CDR3 sequence (DNA): TGTGCCAGCAGCCTCCCGACAGGGGATTCACCCCTCCACTTT.

The V call is TRBV5-1, the J call TRBJ1-2; 10 nucleotides line up with TRBD1. Trimming at V came to 0 bases and at J to 8 bases, leaving 7 bases not matched to a gene. Germline-derived CDR1 and CDR2 are SGHRS and YFSETQ. This CDR3 contains 15 residues. CDR3 residues: CASSLADRGPRGYTF. CDR3 nucleotides: TGCGCCAGCAGCTTGGCCGACAGGGGGCCCAGGGGCTACACCTTC. The entire variable domain, with the rest obtained from reference TRBV5-1 and TRBJ1-2, is as follows: KAGVTQTPRYLIKTRGQQVTLSCSPISGHRSVSWYQQTPGQGLQFLFEYFSETQRNKGNFPGRFSGRQFSNSRSEMNVSTLELGDSALYLCASSLADRGPRGYTFGSGTRLTVV.

The rearrangement joins TRBV4-3 to TRBJ2-7; D unclear. CDR1 is LGHNA and CDR2 is YSLEER in the germline V gene. Trimming stripped 0 bases from V and 3 bases from J, with 6 bases between. This CDR3 region has 13 residues. CDR3 residues: CASSQDRLYEQYF. The CDR3 nucleotides are TGCGCCAGCAGCCAAGACAGGCTCTACGAGCAGTACTTC.

The CDR3 loop is CASSLPVGGYTF. In DNA form, the CDR3 reads TGTGCCAGCAGTTTACCAGTGGGTGGCTACACCTTC. This chain joins TRBV28 and TRBJ1-2, with D unclear. Trimming took off 2 bases at V and 7 bases at J, with 8 bases between the two ends. The V gene's germline CDR1 is MDHEN and CDR2 SYDVKM. The CDR3 is 12 residues long.

The chain links TRBV5-5 to TRBJ2-3; 11 bases match TRBD2. The V gene end was trimmed by 5 bases and the J gene end by 4 bases; junction bases not matched to a gene: 6. CDR1 and CDR2 (germline): SGHKS, YYEKEE (reference sequence). CDR3 length: 15 amino acids. The CDR3 loop is CASRRGLAVADTQYF. In DNA, the CDR3 is TGTGCCAGCAGGCGGGGACTAGCGGTTGCAGATACGCAGTATTTT.

This chain joins TRBV10-3 and TRBJ1-1; 7 nucleotides line up with TRBD1. Trimming at V came to 0 bases and at J to 0 bases, leaving 1 base not matched to a gene. Germline lookup yields CDR1 ENHRY and CDR2 SYGVKD. There are 15 residues in the CDR3. The CDR3 loop is CAISESGTVNTEAFF. The CDR3 DNA reads TGTGCCATCAGTGAGTCTGGGACAGTGAACACTGAAGCTTTCTTT.

The chain carries TRBV20-1 and TRBJ1-4; a possible D gene is TRBD1 (5 bases). The V end lost 7 bases, the J end lost 8 bases, and 11 bases lay between the germline ends. The CDR3 is made up of 11 amino acids. The germline V gene has CDR1 DFQATT and CDR2 SNEGSKA (reference sequence). CDR3 residues: CSVTRDEKLFF. DNA of the CDR3: TGCAGTGTGACGAGGGACGAAAAACTGTTTTTT.

The chain couples TRBV5-1 to TRBJ2-1, with D tentatively TRBD2 (5 bases). The germline gives CDR1 SGHRS, CDR2 YFSETQ. There are 15 residues in the CDR3. V was shortened by 2 bases and J by 3 bases, with 12 bases between the two germline ends. The DNA of the CDR3 is TGCGCCAGCAGCTTAGAGGACTCCCGCTACAATGAGCAGTTCTTC. This encodes CASSLEDSRYNEQFF. The full variable domain, rest sourced from reference TRBV5-1 and TRBJ2-1, is KAGVTQTPRYLIKTRGQQVTLSCSPISGHRSVSWYQQTPGQGLQFLFEYFSETQRNKGNFPGRFSGRQFSNSRSEMNVSTLELGDSALYLCASSLEDSRYNEQFFGPGTRLTVL.

The CDR3 DNA sequence: TGTGCCAGCAGTTATACCGGGACAGGACCTAGGGCTTTCTTT. This sequence encodes CASSYTGTGPRAFF. This chain uses TRBV6-6 with TRBJ1-1; 8 bases match TRBD1. Germline lookup yields CDR1 MNHNY and CDR2 SVGAGI (reference sequence). V lost 3 bases and J lost 11; bases outside the gene matches: 11. The CDR3 is 14 amino acids.

In its sample, this clone was seen a few times. The chain recombines TRBV4-3 with TRBJ1-1; D is ambiguous. With 0 bases removed from V and 5 bases from J, the gap between germline ends came to 16 bases. The CDR3 loop spans 16 amino acids. Germline-derived CDR1 and CDR2 are LGHNA and YSLEER. CDR3 region: CASSQEHNPQRTEAFF. In DNA, the CDR3 is TGCGCCAGCAGCCAAGAGCACAATCCCCAGAGGACTGAAGCTTTCTTT.

This clone is a singleton in its sample. The V and J genes are TRBV5-4 and TRBJ2-3; D may match TRBD1 or TRBD2 (6 bases each). The CDR3 has 15 amino acids. Trimming cost V 4 bases and J 1 base, with 13 bases left between them. Germline V gives CDR1 SGHNT, CDR2 YYREEE (reference sequence). The chain's CDR3 is CASSPGDIRTDTQYF. As DNA, the CDR3 is TGTGCCAGCAGCCCGGGGGACATACGCACAGATACGCAGTATTTT. Using reference TRBV5-4 and TRBJ2-3 for the parts outside the CDR3, the full variable domain is ETGVTQSPTHLIKTRGQQVTLRCSSQSGHNTVSWYQQALGQGPQFIFQYYREEENGRGNFPPRFSGLQFPNYSSELNVNALELDDSALYLCASSPGDIRTDTQYFGPGTRLTVL.

V is TRBV7-2 and J is TRBJ2-1; the D is unclear. CDR3 length equals 15 residues. The germline V gene has CDR1 SGHTA and CDR2 FQGNSA. Trimming left V 0 bases short and J 0 bases short, with 6 bases between. Written as DNA, the CDR3 is TGTGCCAGCAGCTTAGCTGGGGTCTCCTACAATGAGCAGTTCTTC. As protein: CASSLAGVSYNEQFF.

In DNA form, the CDR3 reads TGCGCCAGCAGCCAAGAGGCAGGGGTGTACTACGAGCAGTACTTC. This sequence encodes CASSQEAGVYYEQYF. V gene TRBV4-1 combines with J gene TRBJ2-7; perhaps TRBD1 as D (6 bases). The CDR3 is 15 amino acids. V lost 0 bases and J lost 3, with 12 bases in between. CDR1 MGHRA and CDR2 YSYEKL come from the germline V gene.

The gene calls are TRBV9 and TRBJ1-1; possibly TRBD1 for D (6 bases). Germline assignment: CDR1 SGDLS and CDR2 YYNGEE. The CDR3 is 15 amino acids. V lost 0 bases and J 3 bases, leaving 12 bases between the germline ends. CDR3 in amino acids: CASSVDSAGDTEAFF. DNA for the CDR3: TGTGCCAGCAGCGTAGATTCGGCAGGGGACACTGAAGCTTTCTTT.

V and J are TRBV5-4 and TRBJ1-6; 10 bases fit TRBD1. The CDR3 length is 14 residues. V lost 5 bases and J lost 10; bases outside the gene matches: 6. From germline, CDR1 is SGHNT and CDR2 YYREEE (reference sequence). In DNA, the CDR3 is TGTGCCAGCAGTAGACAGGGGGCTCTGTCACCCCTCCACTTT. Encoded protein: CASSRQGALSPLHF.

The V and J genes are TRBV7-9 and TRBJ2-3; D unresolved. CDR1 is SEHNR, CDR2 FQNEAQ, per germline (reference sequence). V shed 4 bases and J shed 0 bases, with 17 bases lying between them. The CDR3 is made up of 17 amino acids. The CDR3 bases are TGTGCCAGCAGCTATCGTGCAGAATCGATTAGCACAGATACGCAGTATTTT. Protein sequence: CASSYRAESISTDTQYF.

J is TRBJ2-4 and V is TRBV2, with D perhaps matching TRBD1 (6 bases). Trimming took off 4 bases at V and 4 bases at J, with 11 bases between the two ends. The CDR3 covers 14 residues. Germline CDR1 is SNHLY and CDR2 is FYNNEI. Here the CDR3 reads CASSAGVWKNIQYF. The DNA for the CDR3 is TGTGCCAGCAGTGCAGGGGTTTGGAAAAACATTCAGTACTTC.

This chain links TRBV4-3 with TRBJ1-6; 7 bases agree with TRBD1. This CDR3 has 17 residues. CDR1 and CDR2 from the germline V gene are LGHNA and YSLEER. After removal of 4 bases from V and 7 bases from J, the junction contained 13 bases not matched to a gene. DNA for the CDR3: TGCGCCAGCAGCCCAGAGGCCGGACAGGACGGCAATTCACCCCTCCACTTT. Translating gives CASSPEAGQDGNSPLHF.

The rearrangement uses TRBV11-2 and TRBJ2-7, with D possibly TRBD2 on 5 matching bases. The CDR3 contains 15 residues. Germline lookup yields CDR1 SGHAT and CDR2 FQNNGV. Trimming shortened V by 1 base and J by 4 bases, and 14 bases separated the two germline ends. The CDR3 reads CASSLVTGSFYEQYF. In DNA form, the CDR3 reads TGTGCCAGCAGCTTAGTAACGGGGTCATTTTACGAGCAGTACTTC.

V usage is TRBV2 and J usage is TRBJ2-7; 8 nucleotides align to TRBD1. The ends lost 4 bases at V and 2 bases at J; junction bases unmatched: 7. This CDR3 region has 15 residues. Germline loops: CDR1 SNHLY, CDR2 FYNNEI. The CDR3 loop is CASSARTGITYEQYF. The CDR3 DNA reads TGTGCCAGCAGTGCAAGGACAGGGATCACCTACGAGCAGTACTTC.

The V call is TRBV29-1, the J call TRBJ2-5, with D perhaps given as TRBD1 or TRBD2 (5 bases each). The V end was cut by 4 bases, the J end by 5 bases, with 17 bases between. The germline CDR1 and CDR2 sequences are SQVTM and ANQGSEA. The CDR3 is 14 residues long. The CDR3 DNA reads TGCAGCGTTGGAGAGGGGAACCGTGCGGAGACCCAGTACTTC. Translated: CSVGEGNRAETQYF.

CDR3 sequence: CASSLGSQTEQFF. CDR3 nucleotides: TGTGCCAGCAGCTTAGGTTCTCAGACTGAGCAGTTCTTC. The J gene is TRBJ2-1, the V gene TRBV11-3; D is unclear. V was shortened by 1 base and J by 9 bases, with 10 bases between the two germline ends. Germline CDR1 reads SGHNT; CDR2 reads YENEEA. This CDR3 has 13 amino acids.

By sample share, this clone is medium-sized (0.01 to 0.1%). The V call is TRBV6-1, the J call TRBJ2-7, with 8 bases identical to TRBD1. The CDR3 has 17 residues. J gave up 0 bases and V 4 bases, and 11 bases lay outside the gene matches. Germline V gene lookup returns CDR1 MNHNS and CDR2 SASEGT. In nucleotides, the CDR3 is TGTGCCAGCAGTGCGGGACAGGCAACAATGAGCTCCTACGAGCAGTACTTC. Its translation is CASSAGQATMSSYEQYF.

This chain connects TRBV4-2 to TRBJ2-1; 9 bases match TRBD2. The germline V gene encodes CDR1 LGHNA and CDR2 YNFKEQ. This CDR3 is built from 16 residues. V was clipped by 0 bases and J by 4 bases; unmatched bases: 4. DNA for the CDR3: TGTGCCAGCAGCCAAGAAGGCGGGGGGGGGTACAATGAGCAGTTCTTC. Translated, it gives CASSQEGGGGYNEQFF.